This TCR beta chain is from a study of Tregs in tolerant kidney transplant recipients. Profiled with immunoSEQ multiplex PCR; TCRdb holds only in-frame clones, not every one. The sample gives about 94,000 clones, approximately 93% of which show up once; approximately 0.48% is in the top ten. V lost 6 bases to trimming and J lost 1 base; unmatched junction nucleotides: 9. This CDR3 comprises 17 residues. Germline CDR1 and CDR2: MDHEN and SYDVKM. The V call is TRBV28, the J call TRBJ2-7, with 13 bases identical to TRBD2. This receptor was identified in a human donor who received a combined kidney and bone marrow transplant. The sequenced sample was CD4+ T cells from blood, obtained before the transplant. In DNA, the CDR3 is TGTGCCAGCAGGTACACCGGACTAGCGGGGGAGTCCTACGAGCAGTACTTC. Translated, it gives CASRYTGLAGESYEQYF.